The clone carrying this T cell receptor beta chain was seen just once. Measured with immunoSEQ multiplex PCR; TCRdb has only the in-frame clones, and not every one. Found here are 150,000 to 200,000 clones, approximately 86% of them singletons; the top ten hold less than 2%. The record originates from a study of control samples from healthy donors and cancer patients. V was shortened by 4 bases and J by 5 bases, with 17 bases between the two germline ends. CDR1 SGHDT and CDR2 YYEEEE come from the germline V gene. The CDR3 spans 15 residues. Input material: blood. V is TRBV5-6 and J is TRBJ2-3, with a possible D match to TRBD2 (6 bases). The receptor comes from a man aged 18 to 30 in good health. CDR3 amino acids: CASSVVGTYVDTQYF. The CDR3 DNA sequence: TGTGCCAGCAGCGTGGTGGGGACTTATGTAGATACGCAGTATTTT.